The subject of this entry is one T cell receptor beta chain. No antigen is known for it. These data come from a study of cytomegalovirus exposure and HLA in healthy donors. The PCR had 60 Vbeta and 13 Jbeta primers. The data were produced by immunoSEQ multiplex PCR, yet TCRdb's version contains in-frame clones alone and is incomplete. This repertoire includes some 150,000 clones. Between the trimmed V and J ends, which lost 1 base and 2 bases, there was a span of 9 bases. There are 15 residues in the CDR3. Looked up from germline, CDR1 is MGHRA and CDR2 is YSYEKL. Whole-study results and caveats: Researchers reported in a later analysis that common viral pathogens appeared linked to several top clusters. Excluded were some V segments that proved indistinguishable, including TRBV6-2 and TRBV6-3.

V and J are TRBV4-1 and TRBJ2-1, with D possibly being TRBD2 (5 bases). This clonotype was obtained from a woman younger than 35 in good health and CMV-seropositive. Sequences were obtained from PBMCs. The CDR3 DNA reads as TGCGCCAGCAGCCAAGGGGAGTTCCCCTACAATGAGCAGTTCTTC. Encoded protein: CASSQGEFPYNEQFF.